This entry lists 30 T cell receptor beta chains sequenced from one sample in a study of T cell responses to AZD1222 COVID-19 vaccine. Repertoires were generated with immunoSEQ multiplex PCR, while TCRdb's copy carries only in-frame clones and drops some. This sample carries 190,000 or so clones, approximately 93% of them seen once, and the ten largest clones take roughly 0.99%. Sequenced material: peripheral blood, taken 28 days after the second AZD1222 dose. The receptors here all came from an adult who received the AZD1222 COVID-19 vaccine.

This chain joins TRBV3-1 (or the pseudogene TRBV3-2) and TRBJ1-2; a weak D match, TRBD1 (6 bases). This CDR3 comprises 14 residues. CDR1 is LGHDT, CDR2 YNNKEL, per germline (reference sequence). Trimming removed 4 bases from V and 6 bases from J, with 15 bases in between. Here the CDR3 reads CASSLLQGGDGYTF. The CDR3, as DNA: TGTGCCAGCAGCCTACTCCAAGGGGGGGATGGCTACACCTTC.

V usage is TRBV4-1 and J usage is TRBJ1-5; D is ambiguous. Per germline, CDR1 MGHRA and CDR2 YSYEKL. V lost 4 bases to trimming and J lost 3 bases, with 16 bases between them. The CDR3 is 16 amino acids. The DNA for the CDR3 is TGCGCCAGCAGCCTTACCCCGCAGTCGGTCAATCAGCCCCAGCATTTT. As protein: CASSLTPQSVNQPQHF.

The V gene is TRBV18, the J gene TRBJ2-6; D possibly corresponds to TRBD1 (5 bases). Between the trimmed V and J ends, which lost 2 bases and 0 bases, there was a span of 11 bases. Germline V CDR1 and CDR2: KGHSH, LQKENI. The CDR3 has 17 amino acids. CDR3 nucleotides: TGTGCCAGCTCACCATTAGGGGTCGGCTCTGGGGCCAACGTCCTGACTTTC. It codes for CASSPLGVGSGANVLTF.

V usage is TRBV10-3 and J usage is TRBJ2-3; weak D call: TRBD2 (7 bases). The V end lost 3 bases, the J end lost 1 base, and 8 bases lay between the germline ends. This CDR3 contains 14 residues. The germline CDR1 and CDR2 sequences are ENHRY and SYGVKD. CDR3 DNA sequence: TGTGCCATCAGTGAAGGGGGGGGCACAGATACGCAGTATTTT. It translates to CAISEGGGTDTQYF.

The chain has TRBV28 and TRBJ1-6, with D perhaps TRBD1 (5 bases). The germline gives CDR1 MDHEN, CDR2 SYDVKM. The CDR3 has 15 residues. V gave up 4 bases and J gave up 9 bases, with 16 bases separating them. The CDR3 DNA reads TGTGCCAGCAGTTGGCTAATGTCGGGGACTTCACCCCTCCACTTT. It encodes CASSWLMSGTSPLHF.

V is TRBV19 and J is TRBJ1-2; D is unclear. CDR1 is LNHDA, CDR2 SQIVND, per germline (reference sequence). Trimming took off 3 bases at V and 3 bases at J, with 8 bases between the two ends. CDR3 length equals 13 residues. The DNA of the CDR3 is TGTGCCAGTAGTATCGGGCCGTACTATGGCTACACCTTC. Its protein is CASSIGPYYGYTF.

This chain connects TRBV6-5 to TRBJ2-5, with a weak D call TRBD2 (6 bases). The CDR3 contains 15 residues. The germline V and J ends were trimmed by 4 bases and 5 bases, with 17 bases remaining between them. Germline V gives CDR1 MNHEY, CDR2 SVGAGI. CDR3 protein: CASSSPRRGGETQYF. In DNA form, the CDR3 reads TGTGCCAGCAGTTCCCCCCGGCGGGGCGGGGAGACCCAGTACTTC.

V gene TRBV4-1 combines with J gene TRBJ1-6, with 7 bases that match TRBD1. The CDR3 sequence is 16 residues long. With V trimmed by 6 bases and J by 14 bases, 19 bases remained unmatched. The germline CDR1 and CDR2 sequences are MGHRA and YSYEKL. CDR3 in DNA: TGCGCCAGCAGGGCTCCCGGGACAGCCATAAATTTGGCCCTCCACTTT. Protein sequence: CASRAPGTAINLALHF.

The chain uses TRBV19 and TRBJ1-1; no clear D. Between the trimmed V and J ends, which lost 10 bases and 9 bases, there was a span of 12 bases. The CDR3 runs to 10 residues. From germline, CDR1 is LNHDA and CDR2 SQIVND (reference sequence). The CDR3 DNA reads as TGTGCCATGGGTGAGAAGAAAGCTTTCTTT. This sequence encodes CAMGEKKAFF.

CDR3 DNA: TGTGCCAGCAGTTACCTCGGGACAGGGAGCAATGAGCAGTTCTTC. This translates into CASSYLGTGSNEQFF. This rearrangement joins TRBV6-5 to TRBJ2-1, with TRBD1 identical over 9 bases. The junction had 5 bases not matched to a gene; V was cut back by 2 bases and J by 6 bases. This CDR3 spans 15 amino acids. Per the germline V gene, CDR1 is MNHEY and CDR2 is SVGAGI.

The V gene is TRBV18, the J gene TRBJ1-5, with D possibly TRBD1 on 6 matching bases. This CDR3 contains 14 residues. In germline, CDR1 is KGHSH, CDR2 LQKENI. V lost 2 bases and J 9 bases, leaving 14 bases between the germline ends. The CDR3 sequence is CASSPGGATWPQHF. Here the CDR3 DNA reads TGTGCCAGCTCACCAGGGGGCGCGACTTGGCCCCAGCATTTT.

The V and J genes are TRBV2 and TRBJ1-2; D is ambiguous. The ends were cut back, 7 bases at V and 7 bases at J, with 7 bases in the middle. The germline V gene has CDR1 SNHLY and CDR2 FYNNEI. The CDR3 has 10 amino acids. For the CDR3, the DNA is TGTGCCAGCATATGGCGTGGCTACACCTTC. Protein product: CASIWRGYTF.

This chain connects TRBV19 to TRBJ1-5, with a weak D call TRBD1 (6 bases). V was cut by 6 bases and J by 7 bases, with 16 bases left in between. The CDR3 is 14 amino acids. Germline V lookup: CDR1 LNHDA, CDR2 SQIVND (reference sequence). As DNA, the CDR3 is TGTGCCAGTAGCGACAGACAGGCGGCCCAGCCCCAGCATTTT. Protein product: CASSDRQAAQPQHF.

The chain is built from TRBV19 and TRBJ1-1, with D unresolved. The V and J ends lost 0 bases and 1 base respectively, with 9 bases between them. The CDR3 has 15 amino acids. Germline V CDR1 and CDR2: LNHDA, SQIVND (reference sequence). CDR3 nucleotide sequence: TGTGCCAGTAGTATAGATCCGGGTCCGAACACTGAAGCTTTCTTT. This codes for CASSIDPGPNTEAFF.

V and J are TRBV6-2 or TRBV6-3 and TRBJ2-5; D call uncertain. Germline CDR1 and CDR2: MNHEY and SVGEGT. The CDR3 sequence is 13 residues long. Trimming stripped 0 bases from V and 5 bases from J, with 7 bases between. As DNA, the CDR3 is TGTGCCAGCAGTTACTCGCTGGCGGAGACCCAGTACTTC. It translates to CASSYSLAETQYF.

This rearrangement joins TRBV14 to TRBJ2-3; the D is unclear. Germline values: CDR1 SGHDN, CDR2 FVKESK. This CDR3 is built from 12 residues. V lost 8 bases and J 6 bases, leaving 12 bases between the germline ends. The CDR3 protein is CASGTVRDTQYF. In nucleotides, the CDR3 is TGTGCCAGCGGTACGGTTCGGGATACGCAGTATTTT.

This clone was counted only a few times. The chain employs TRBV10-3 and TRBJ1-5; D gene uncertain. The V end lost 6 bases, the J end lost 0 bases, and 9 bases lay between the germline ends. The CDR3 extends over 14 amino acids. CDR1 is ENHRY, CDR2 SYGVKD, per germline. CDR3 coding DNA: TGTGCCATCAGCGGGTCTTATAGCAATCAGCCCCAGCATTTT. Its translation is CAISGSYSNQPQHF.

The chain recombines TRBV4-3 with TRBJ2-3; tentatively, D is TRBD2 (6 bases). With 1 base removed from V and 0 bases from J, the gap between germline ends came to 11 bases. The CDR3 sequence is 16 residues long. Germline CDR1 and CDR2: LGHNA and YSLEER. As DNA, the CDR3 is TGCGCCAGCAGCCAAGGCCTAGCGAGGAGCACAGATACGCAGTATTTT. This encodes CASSQGLARSTDTQYF.

The chain carries TRBV4-3 and TRBJ1-6; tentative D call: TRBD1 (6 bases). V lost 1 base and J lost 7, with 14 bases in between. Germline V gene data show CDR1 as LGHNA and CDR2 as YSLEER. There are 16 residues in the CDR3. The CDR3 spells CASSQGDGGLNSPLHF. The CDR3 DNA reads as TGCGCCAGCAGCCAAGGCGACGGGGGGCTAAATTCACCCCTCCACTTT.

This sequence joins TRBV19 and TRBJ1-5; the D gene is possibly TRBD1 (5 bases). The V end lost 3 bases, the J end lost 6 bases, and 12 bases lay between the germline ends. The CDR3 consists of 14 residues. Per the germline V gene, CDR1 is LNHDA and CDR2 is SQIVND (reference sequence). DNA of the CDR3: TGTGCCAGTAGTATGATCGGGGGGACTCAGCCCCAGCATTTT. This translates into CASSMIGGTQPQHF.

The CDR3 here is CASSQTRGGTGEDYTF. The CDR3 DNA sequence: TGCGCCAGCAGCCAAACCAGGGGAGGGACAGGGGAGGACTACACCTTC. This sequence joins TRBV4-3 and TRBJ1-2, with 10 bases matching TRBD1. J gave up 10 bases and V 2 bases, and 13 bases lay outside the gene matches. CDR3 length: 16 residues. Germline V gives CDR1 LGHNA, CDR2 YSLEER.

The chain combines TRBV11-2 with TRBJ1-1; 7 positions agree with TRBD1. The CDR3 spans 14 residues. Germline CDR1 reads SGHAT; CDR2 reads FQNNGV. Trimming took 5 bases from V and 1 from J; bases not matched to a gene: 4. As DNA, the CDR3 is TGTGCCAGCAGCCTATGGGACAGGAACACTGAAGCTTTCTTT. Translating gives CASSLWDRNTEAFF.

V and J are TRBV13 and TRBJ1-1; D is perhaps TRBD1 (5 bases). Trimming cost V 3 bases and J 1 base, with 6 bases left between them. Germline CDR1 PRHDT, CDR2 FYEKMQ (reference sequence). The CDR3 length is 13 residues. CDR3 region: CASSFRENTEAFF. The CDR3 DNA follows: TGTGCCAGCAGCTTCAGGGAGAACACTGAAGCTTTCTTT.

This sequence joins TRBV20-1 and TRBJ2-5, with 7 bases lining up with TRBD2. V lost 7 bases to trimming and J lost 5 bases; unmatched junction nucleotides: 4. From germline, CDR1 is DFQATT and CDR2 SNEGSKA (reference sequence). This CDR3 has 11 amino acids. Here the CDR3 reads CSVGREETQYF. In DNA form, the CDR3 reads TGCAGTGTGGGGCGGGAGGAGACCCAGTACTTC.

The chain uses TRBV7-9 and TRBJ2-7; TRBD1 aligns across 8 bases. V lost 1 base and J lost 3; bases outside the gene matches: 2. Germline V CDR1 and CDR2: SEHNR, FQNEAQ (reference sequence). The CDR3 length is 14 residues. The CDR3 DNA reads TGTGCCAGCAGCTTAGGGACAGGGTTCTACGAGCAGTACTTC. It is translated as CASSLGTGFYEQYF.

V is TRBV2 and J is TRBJ1-5; 8 bases agree with TRBD1. This CDR3 has 14 residues. The ends lost 3 bases at V and 6 bases at J; junction bases unmatched: 4. Germline CDR1 and CDR2: SNHLY and FYNNEI. The CDR3: CASSDSTGGQPQHF. The CDR3 nucleotides read TGTGCCAGCAGTGACAGCACAGGGGGTCAGCCCCAGCATTTT.

The chain employs TRBV28 and TRBJ1-1; possible D gene TRBD1, 5 bases. V dropped 4 bases and J dropped 9 bases, with 12 bases sitting between them. The CDR3 consists of 12 residues. Germline CDR1 is MDHEN and CDR2 is SYDVKM. CDR3 amino acids: CASSSGPSQAFF. In nucleotides, the CDR3 is TGTGCCAGCAGTTCGGGGCCTTCACAAGCTTTCTTT.

This chain uses TRBV18 with TRBJ2-1, with 7 bases fitting TRBD1. The CDR3 has 16 amino acids. CDR1 is KGHSH and CDR2 is LQKENI in the germline V gene. The V and J ends lost 0 bases and 4 bases, in that order; junction bases with no gene match: 6. The CDR3 nucleotides read TGTGCCAGCTCACCACCATCAGGGGGTGGTTACAATGAGCAGTTCTTC. Its protein is CASSPPSGGGYNEQFF.

This rearrangement joins TRBV10-3 to TRBJ2-1; D may be TRBD1 or TRBD2 (5 bases each). The germline gives CDR1 ENHRY, CDR2 SYGVKD. The V gene lost 6 bases and the J gene lost 3 bases, with 6 bases spanning the gap. CDR3 length equals 12 residues. The CDR3 loop reads CAIRGDYNEQFF. The CDR3 coding sequence is TGTGCCATCAGGGGGGACTACAATGAGCAGTTCTTC.

Concerning this clone: Other nucleotide sequences in the sample specify the same CDR3. V and J are TRBV30 and TRBJ2-7; D is ambiguous. Germline lookup yields CDR1 GTSNPN and CDR2 SVGIG (reference sequence). The CDR3 length is 11 residues. Trimming removed 0 bases at V and 4 bases at J, with 4 bases between. The CDR3 region is CAWSVTYEQYF. For the CDR3, the DNA is TGTGCCTGGAGTGTAACTTACGAGCAGTACTTC.